The 12 T cell receptor beta chains reported below all come from one sample, sequenced in a study of shared T cell receptors in the human thymus. Produced via immunoSEQ multiplex PCR; TCRdb's table is partial and in-frame only. The sample has more than 550,000 clones; 80% to 90% are singletons. The same sample was also studied in work on human thymus T cells.

The sequenced material came from thymocytes. Every receptor here comes from a boy in the first two years of life with a congenital heart defect.

The rearrangement joins TRBV6-1 to TRBJ1-4; 9 bases are a match to TRBD1. The V segment lost 6 bases and the J segment 8 bases; nucleotides outside the gene matches: 10. The CDR3 loop spans 15 amino acids. The germline gives CDR1 MNHNS, CDR2 SASEGT. CDR3 sequence reads: CASRVYRGQEEKLFF. CDR3 coding DNA: TGTGCCAGCAGGGTCTACAGGGGGCAGGAAGAAAAACTGTTTTTT.

The rearrangement joins TRBV6-1 to TRBJ1-5; 7 positions agree with TRBD1. CDR1 is MNHNS, CDR2 SASEGT, per germline. The CDR3 runs to 14 residues. Trimming took 3 bases from V and 7 from J; bases not matched to a gene: 6. The CDR3 loop reads CASSEGTVGQPQHF. CDR3 nucleotides: TGTGCCAGCAGTGAGGGGACAGTTGGCCAGCCCCAGCATTTT.

CDR3 residues: CASSPPLIRSEQYF. The CDR3 DNA reads as TGTGCCAGCTCACCACCGTTAATACGGTCCGAGCAGTACTTC. The chain links TRBV18 to TRBJ2-7; no definite D call. Germline V CDR1 and CDR2: KGHSH, LQKENI. Deletions cut 0 bases from V and 6 bases from J, with 12 bases between. CDR3 length equals 14 residues. Full variable domain (missing parts from reference TRBV18 and TRBJ2-7): NAGVMQNPRHLVRRRGQEARLRCSPMKGHSHVYWYRQLPEEGLKFMVYLQKENIIDESGMPKERFSAEFPKEGPSILRIQQVVRGDSAAYFCASSPPLIRSEQYFGPGTRLTVT.

This chain uses TRBV28 with TRBJ2-1; weak D call: TRBD1 (5 bases). The CDR3 is 14 residues long. Trimming shortened V by 2 bases and J by 8 bases, and 13 bases separated the two germline ends. The germline V gene encodes CDR1 MDHEN and CDR2 SYDVKM. This CDR3 is CASSLRVLGHEQFF. CDR3 sequence (DNA): TGTGCCAGCAGTTTAAGGGTCCTGGGGCATGAGCAGTTCTTC.

The chain joins TRBV6-6 to TRBJ1-2; tentative D call: TRBD1 (5 bases). Germline V CDR1 and CDR2: MNHNY, SVGAGI (reference sequence). This CDR3 has 15 amino acids. V shed 2 bases and J shed 6 bases, with 16 bases lying between them. The CDR3 region has the DNA TGTGCCAGCAGTTACGTTCGGGGCGGGATGGATGGCTACACCTTC. This sequence encodes CASSYVRGGMDGYTF.

This clone was detected only a few times. V usage is TRBV7-2 and J usage is TRBJ2-7; D remains ambiguous. The germline V gene encodes CDR1 SGHTA and CDR2 FQGNSA. V was trimmed by 1 base and J by 3 bases, leaving 7 bases between them. CDR3 length equals 13 residues. The DNA for the CDR3 is TGTGCCAGCAGCTTAGGCCTAAGCTACGAGCAGTACTTC. Amino acid sequence: CASSLGLSYEQYF. The full variable domain, completed using reference TRBV7-2 and TRBJ2-7, is GAGVSQSPSNKVTEKGKDVELRCDPISGHTALYWYRQSLGQGLEFLIYFQGNSAPDKSGLPSDRFSAERTGGSVSTLTIQRTQQEDSAVYLCASSLGLSYEQYFGPGTRLTVT.

The chain uses TRBV27 and TRBJ2-7; D not resolved. The CDR3 contains 14 residues. CDR1 is MNHEY, CDR2 SMNVEV, per germline (reference sequence). The V end was cut by 0 bases, the J end by 0 bases, with 6 bases between. The CDR3 is CASSLSLSSYEQYF. The CDR3 nucleotides read TGTGCCAGCAGTTTATCCCTTAGCTCCTACGAGCAGTACTTC.

The chain has TRBV7-6 and TRBJ2-7; D might be TRBD2 (5 bases). The CDR3 is 14 residues long. The germline CDR1 and CDR2 sequences are SGHVS and FNYEAQ. Trimming removed 5 bases from V and 3 bases from J, with 14 bases in between. The CDR3 is CASSLDGLYYEQYF. CDR3 in DNA: TGTGCCAGCAGCCTAGACGGACTGTACTACGAGCAGTACTTC.

The chain combines TRBV30 with TRBJ1-4; D not resolved. V lost 2 bases and J 8 bases, leaving 12 bases between the germline ends. CDR3 length: 13 residues. CDR1 is GTSNPN, CDR2 SVGIG, per germline (reference sequence). CDR3 bases: TGTGCCTGGAGTAGAGTCTCTGTGGAAAAACTGTTTTTT. Amino acids: CAWSRVSVEKLFF.

The V call is TRBV27, the J call TRBJ1-1, with 10 bases fitting TRBD1. Trimming cost V 7 bases and J 7 bases; bases outside gene matches: 6. The CDR3 has 13 residues. Germline V CDR1 and CDR2: MNHEY, SMNVEV (reference sequence). CDR3 nucleotide sequence: TGTGCCAGCATTGGGACAGGGGTGGATGAAGCTTTCTTT. It specifies CASIGTGVDEAFF.

This chain uses TRBV7-9 with TRBJ2-1; 9 nucleotides line up with TRBD2. V gave up 5 bases and J gave up 8 bases; unmatched junction bases: 13. Germline V gene lookup returns CDR1 SEHNR and CDR2 FQNEAQ (reference sequence). The CDR3 contains 16 residues. CDR3: CASSRGGGRGSHEQFF. The CDR3, as DNA: TGTGCCAGCAGCAGAGGGGGCGGGAGGGGATCTCATGAGCAGTTCTTC.

This clone came up once. This chain connects TRBV7-2 to TRBJ2-1, with TRBD1 identical over 9 bases. The V segment lost 3 bases and the J segment 11 bases; nucleotides outside the gene matches: 11. Germline loops: CDR1 SGHTA, CDR2 FQGNSA. The CDR3 runs to 15 residues. As DNA, the CDR3 is TGTGCCAGCAGCTTGACCCCGGGACAGGGACTAAAGCAGTTCTTC. Its protein product is CASSLTPGQGLKQFF.